This is a list of T cell receptor beta chains from one sample in a study of control samples from healthy donors and cancer patients. The data were produced by immunoSEQ multiplex PCR, yet TCRdb's version contains in-frame clones alone and is incomplete. This repertoire shows 30,000 to 35,000 clones, approximately 94% found once; its top ten account for less than 8.5%. Sequencing was carried out using blood. Every receptor here comes from a man in his fifties or sixties in good health. Each CDR3 is given with its conserved first and last residue. The order of the fields is V gene, clone size, D gene, J gene, CDR3 DNA, CDR3 protein. The D gene is left open where the match is weak. Rows give clone size only sometimes, using once, few, many, or a class for an expanded clone.

TRBV27	.	.	TRBJ1-4	TGTGCCAGCAGTTTCGGCGGGCGAATCAATGAAAAACTGTTTTTT	CASSFGGRINEKLFF
TRBV20-1	once	.	TRBJ1-4	TGCAGTGCTAGTTACGAAAAACTGTTTTTT	CSASYEKLFF
TRBV30	few	.	TRBJ1-1	TGTGCCTGGAGTGTCGGGGTCAACACTGAAGCTTTCTTT	CAWSVGVNTEAFF
TRBV28	once	.	TRBJ1-3	TGTGCCAGCAGTCCAGGCGACGGGAACACCATATATTTT	CASSPGDGNTIYF
TRBV3-1/TRBV3-2	.	TRBD1	TRBJ1-2	TGTGCCAGCAGCCAAGATCCACGGGGACAGATAGGCGGCTACACCTTC	CASSQDPRGQIGGYTF
TRBV9	.	.	TRBJ1-1	TGTGCCAGCAGCGCGGCGGTGGGGTCTGAAGCTTTCTTT	CASSAAVGSEAFF
TRBV19	.	TRBD1	TRBJ1-3	TGTGCCAGTAGTGCGAGGGGGCATGGAAACACCATATATTTT	CASSARGHGNTIYF
TRBV27	.	.	TRBJ2-7	TGTGCCAGCAGTCCGGGCCCTGTCGCCTACGAGCAGTACTTC	CASSPGPVAYEQYF
TRBV7-2	.	.	TRBJ1-1	TGTGCCAGCAGCTTATGGGGACCTGAAGCTTTCTTT	CASSLWGPEAFF
TRBV6-5	.	.	TRBJ1-2	TGTGCCAGCAGTTACTCTGCCAGGGTGGACTATGGCTACACCTTC	CASSYSARVDYGYTF
TRBV5-6	.	.	TRBJ2-4	TGTGCCAGCAGCTCGAACAAGAGACAGGAAAACATTCAGTACTTC	CASSSNKRQENIQYF
TRBV5-1	.	.	TRBJ2-5	TGCGCCAGCAGCTTAGCTAGCTCGGAAGAGACCCAGTACTTC	CASSLASSEETQYF
TRBV4-3	.	TRBD1	TRBJ1-2	TGCGCCAGCAGCCACGGACAGGGGGCTTGGGGCTACACCTTC	CASSHGQGAWGYTF
TRBV6-5	.	TRBD1	TRBJ1-1	TGTGCCAGCACCTGGGACAGGGGCCCTGAAGCTTTCTTT	CASTWDRGPEAFF
TRBV10-3	.	.	TRBJ1-2	TGTGCCATCAGTGAGGTAGGGGTCTATGGCTACACCTTC	CAISEVGVYGYTF
TRBV4-3	.	TRBD1	TRBJ1-2	TGCGCCAGCAGCCAAGCGGCCGGGACAGGGTATGGCTACACCTTC	CASSQAAGTGYGYTF
TRBV19	.	TRBD1	TRBJ1-2	TGTGCCAGTAGTATAGTGGCAGGGGGGAACTATGGCTACACCTTC	CASSIVAGGNYGYTF
TRBV7-6	.	TRBD1	TRBJ1-4	TGTGCCAGCAGCTTAGTGAGCAGGGGGGCAACTAATGAAAAACTGTTTTTT	CASSLVSRGATNEKLFF
TRBV6-2/TRBV6-3	.	.	TRBJ1-2	TGTGCCAGCAGTGCCACAGCTAACTATGGCTACACCTTC	CASSATANYGYTF
TRBV11-1	.	.	TRBJ2-5	TGTGCCAGCAGCCATTTAGGAGAGACCCAGTACTTC	CASSHLGETQYF
TRBV19	few	.	TRBJ1-2	TGTGCCAGTAGCTCTACTCAGGGGTGGTACTATGGCTACACCTTC	CASSSTQGWYYGYTF